This is a list of T cell receptor beta chains from one sample in a study of T cell responses to AZD1222 COVID-19 vaccine. The table came from immunoSEQ multiplex PCR; TCRdb's copy has only in-frame clones and leaves some out. The data show 150,000 or so clones, with around nine tenths seen just once and under 5.5% held by the top ten. The sample in question was peripheral blood, obtained on day 0 of AZD1222 vaccination. The source is an adult in good health. Both conserved end residues are part of each CDR3. A D gene is named only where the DNA matches it firmly. Clone size, where shown, is once, few, many, or a class for clones that have expanded.

once | TRBJ1-4 | TRBV5-4 | - | TGTGCCAGCAGCTTGCCGACAGACCGCCGCGGCACCCAGATTTTT | CASSLPTDRRGTQIF
once | TRBJ2-7 | TRBV19 | TRBD2 | TGTGCCAGTAGTAAACGTATAGCGGGAGGGGCCGAGCAGTACTTC | CASSKRIAGGAEQYF
- | TRBJ1-1 | TRBV30 | TRBD1 | TGTGCCTGGGAGACAGGGACGGGGACTGAAGCTTTCTTT | CAWETGTGTEAFF
- | TRBJ1-2 | TRBV21-1 | - | TGTGCCAGCAGCAAAGTTGGAAGAGATTCCCTTCTTAACTATGGCTACACCTTC | CASSKVGRDSLLNYGYTF
- | TRBJ2-7 | TRBV11-2 | - | TGTGCCAGCAGCTTATTACCTGGGGGCGGGTACGAGCAGTACTTC | CASSLLPGGGYEQYF
- | TRBJ1-3 | TRBV27 | - | TGTGCCAGCAGAAAGTCTAGACAGGTCGCGGACACCATATATTTT | CASRKSRQVADTIYF
few | TRBJ1-1 | TRBV11-2 | - | TGTGCCAGCAGCTTCCCCCCGACAGGCACTTTGAACACTGAAGCTTTCTTT | CASSFPPTGTLNTEAFF
- | TRBJ2-3 | TRBV6-5 | TRBD1 | TGTGCCAGCAGTTTCGGCAGGGGGCGATCAGATACGCAGTATTTT | CASSFGRGRSDTQYF
once | TRBJ1-5 | TRBV27 | - | TGTGCCAGCAGTTCCCTCCCCCAGGGCGGGGGCAATCAGCCCCAGCATTTT | CASSSLPQGGGNQPQHF
- | TRBJ2-7 | TRBV7-2 | - | TGTGCCAGCAGCTCCGATTGGAGCTCCTACGAGCAGTACTTC | CASSSDWSSYEQYF
- | TRBJ2-7 | TRBV5-4 | - | TGTGCCAGCAGCTCGGGAGTAGACTACGAGCAGTACTTC | CASSSGVDYEQYF
- | TRBJ2-2 | TRBV19 | TRBD1 | TGTGCCAGTAGTAAACAGGGGACCGGGGAGCTGTTTTTT | CASSKQGTGELFF
- | TRBJ2-7 | TRBV28 | TRBD1 | TGTGCCAGCAGTTTAGGGGGACAGGGGTTCTACGAGCAGTACTTC | CASSLGGQGFYEQYF
- | TRBJ2-7 | TRBV4-3 | TRBD1 | TGCGCCAGCAGCCAATACCGGGACAGGGGTAACGAGCAGTACTTC | CASSQYRDRGNEQYF
- | TRBJ2-4 | TRBV18 | - | TGTGCCAGCTCACCACCGGCTAGCGTCGCCATTCAGTACTTC | CASSPPASVAIQYF
- | TRBJ2-7 | TRBV5-3 | - | TGTGCCGGACTGGACTATAGACCCCACGAGCAGTACTTC | CAGLDYRPHEQYF
once | TRBJ2-4 | TRBV6-5 | TRBD2 | TGTGCCAGTGGGACTAGCGGGACCGGGAACATTCAGTACTTC | CASGTSGTGNIQYF
- | TRBJ2-5 | TRBV24-1 | - | TGTGCCACCAGTGACCTCAGGGAGACCCAGTACTTC | CATSDLRETQYF
- | TRBJ2-1 | TRBV12-3/TRBV12-4 | - | TGTGCCAGCAGTTTGGAGATAACCAATGAGCAGTTCTTC | CASSLEITNEQFF
- | TRBJ2-4 | TRBV5-8 | TRBD1 | TGTGCCAGCACCACGCACGGACAGGGGGGAAACATTCAGTACTTC | CASTTHGQGGNIQYF
once | TRBJ2-3 | TRBV28 | TRBD2 | TGTGCCAGCAGTTTCCCCCGGGGGGGCGGGACAGATACGCAGTATTTT | CASSFPRGGGTDTQYF
- | TRBJ1-3 | TRBV6-5 | - | TGTGCCACCGGAGAGGGGAATGGAAACATCATATATTTT | CATGEGNGNIIYF
- | TRBJ2-1 | TRBV7-8 | TRBD2 | TGTGCCAGCAGCCCAAGCGGGAGTCTCGGCAATGAGCAGTTCTTC | CASSPSGSLGNEQFF